This T cell receptor beta chain was found in a study of T cell responses to AZD1222 COVID-19 vaccine. Trimming pared 7 bases from V and 5 bases from J, leaving 23 bases between. Germline CDR1 reads KGHDR; CDR2 reads SFDVKD. This CDR3 contains 17 residues. A remark on this clone: Its antigen is still unknown.

Study observations and caveats: It should be noted that donors were predominantly white British and more often female, and clonal diversity was possibly underestimated. Compared with day 0, the breadth and depth of the Spike-specific TCR repertoire rose significantly after two doses of AZD1222. The peak T cell response came first, and repertoires were sampled only after it.

Profiled with immunoSEQ multiplex PCR; TCRdb holds only in-frame clones, not every one. Seen here are some 110,000 clones, just over 85% observed once, and the top ten hold 17%. The sample here was peripheral blood, taken 28 days after the second AZD1222 dose. The chain links TRBV24-1 to TRBJ2-1; perhaps TRBD1 as D (6 bases). This sequence originates from an adult who received the AZD1222 COVID-19 vaccine. Written as DNA, the CDR3 is TGTGCCACCAGCTTAACGGGAACCGGGACACCAGACAATGAGCAGTTCTTC. Translated: CATSLTGTGTPDNEQFF.